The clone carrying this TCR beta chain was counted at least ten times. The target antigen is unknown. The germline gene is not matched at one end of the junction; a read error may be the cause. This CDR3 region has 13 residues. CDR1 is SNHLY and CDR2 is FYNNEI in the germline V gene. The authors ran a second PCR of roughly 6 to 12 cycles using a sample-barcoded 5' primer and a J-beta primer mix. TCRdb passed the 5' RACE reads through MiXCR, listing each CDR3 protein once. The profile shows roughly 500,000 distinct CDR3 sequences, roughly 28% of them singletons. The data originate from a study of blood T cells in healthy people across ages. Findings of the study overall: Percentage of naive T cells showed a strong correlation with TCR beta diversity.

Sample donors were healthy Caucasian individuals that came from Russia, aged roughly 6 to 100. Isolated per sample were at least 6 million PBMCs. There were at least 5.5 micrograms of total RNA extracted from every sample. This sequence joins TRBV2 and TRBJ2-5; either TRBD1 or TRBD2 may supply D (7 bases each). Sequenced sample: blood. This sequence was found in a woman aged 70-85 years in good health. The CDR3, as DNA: TGCGCCAGCAGCGGGACAGACCAAGAGACCCAGTACTTC. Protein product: CASSGTDQETQYF.